The present T cell receptor (beta chain) was sequenced within a study of blood T cell repertoires in COVID-19. Whole-study context: The origin of the acute and convalescent COVID-19 samples was the United States, Italy and Spain. From T cells, B-cell-depleted T cells, or PBMCs came the material, which was cDNA or gDNA.

The CDR3 is made up of 16 amino acids. With 0 bases removed from V and 2 bases from J, the gap between germline ends came to 13 bases. Germline V gene data show CDR1 as SGHTA and CDR2 as FQGTGA. Methods used by the authors: Reference gene primer amplification in the assay estimated nucleated cell counts. Only in-frame clones appear in the TCRdb table, and some are missing; sequencing was by immunoSEQ multiplex PCR. The V and J calls and clone size were taken over from that table, and D and trimming were inferred from the DNA. The sample shows 100,000 to 150,000 clones, about 88% of them seen only once.

V usage is TRBV7-3 and J usage is TRBJ2-5, with no clear D. Sequencing was performed on peripheral blood. The sequence derives from a woman of 80 years or more with acute or convalescent COVID-19. The CDR3 protein is CASSLTIRGNQETQYF. DNA for the CDR3: TGTGCCAGCAGCTTAACGATTCGCGGAAATCAAGAGACCCAGTACTTC.